This is a list of T cell receptor beta chains from one sample in a study of blood T cell repertoires in COVID-19. TCRdb's table, derived via immunoSEQ multiplex PCR, lists solely in-frame clones and lacks some. The table includes 100,000 to 150,000 clones, around 80% detected once. Sequencing used PBMCs or T cells enriched from blood (not recorded which). These receptors were obtained from a man aged 35-49 years with acute COVID-19. The CDR3 runs from the conserved cysteine through the conserved F or W. Fields, in order: J gene, D gene, V gene, clone size, CDR3 DNA, CDR3 protein. The D gene is left open where the match is weak. Some rows have no size entry. The others give once, few or many, or a class for an expanded clone.

j_gene: TRBJ2-3; d_gene: TRBD1; v_gene: TRBV7-9; abundance: NA; CDR3nt: TGTGCCAGCAGATCGGGACAGGGGTCATTCACAGATACGCAGTATTTT; CDR3aa: CASRSGQGSFTDTQYF
j_gene: TRBJ2-7; d_gene: TRBD2; v_gene: TRBV5-1; abundance: NA; CDR3nt: TGCGCCAGCAGCTTGGTTGAGGGAGGGCGGTACGAGCAGTACTTC; CDR3aa: CASSLVEGGRYEQYF
j_gene: TRBJ1-2; d_gene: NA; v_gene: TRBV10-3; abundance: NA; CDR3nt: TGTGCCATCTTAGAAGACAGAACTAACTATGGCTACACCTTC; CDR3aa: CAILEDRTNYGYTF
j_gene: TRBJ2-3; d_gene: TRBD2; v_gene: TRBV18; abundance: NA; CDR3nt: TGTGCCAGCCCGCGCCAGGCGGGAGCACTCACAGATACGCAGTATTTT; CDR3aa: CASPRQAGALTDTQYF
j_gene: TRBJ2-2; d_gene: NA; v_gene: TRBV5-4; abundance: NA; CDR3nt: TGTGCCAGCAGCGGGGGGACAGTTGACACCGGGGAGCTGTTTTTT; CDR3aa: CASSGGTVDTGELFF
j_gene: TRBJ2-1; d_gene: NA; v_gene: TRBV19; abundance: NA; CDR3nt: TGTGCCAGTAGTATTCTAGGGGGGGCCGTCTACAATGAGCAGTTCTTC; CDR3aa: CASSILGGAVYNEQFF
j_gene: TRBJ1-4; d_gene: TRBD1; v_gene: TRBV7-2; abundance: few; CDR3nt: TGTGCCAGCAGCCCACAGACAGGGCAAAATGAAAAACTGTTTTTT; CDR3aa: CASSPQTGQNEKLFF
j_gene: TRBJ2-7; d_gene: TRBD2; v_gene: TRBV6-5; abundance: once; CDR3nt: TGTGCCAGCAGGATTGGACTAGCGGGAGACGAGCAGTACTTC; CDR3aa: CASRIGLAGDEQYF
j_gene: TRBJ2-2; d_gene: TRBD2; v_gene: TRBV3-1/TRBV3-2; abundance: NA; CDR3nt: TGTGCCAGCAGCCTCGGGGTAGCGGGAGAGGGAGACACCGGGGAGCTGTTTTTT; CDR3aa: CASSLGVAGEGDTGELFF
j_gene: TRBJ1-1; d_gene: NA; v_gene: TRBV30; abundance: NA; CDR3nt: TGTGCCTGGAGTTCAAAACAGGGGAACACTGAAGCTTTCTTT; CDR3aa: CAWSSKQGNTEAFF
j_gene: TRBJ1-2; d_gene: NA; v_gene: TRBV4-2; abundance: NA; CDR3nt: TGTGCCAGCAGCCAAGATAGAAGGGCAGGGTATGGCTACACCTTC; CDR3aa: CASSQDRRAGYGYTF
j_gene: TRBJ1-5; d_gene: TRBD1; v_gene: TRBV19; abundance: NA; CDR3nt: TGTGCCAGTAACCGACAGGGGGCAGGTCAGCCCCAGCATTTT; CDR3aa: CASNRQGAGQPQHF
j_gene: TRBJ1-1; d_gene: TRBD1; v_gene: TRBV9; abundance: once; CDR3nt: TGTGCCAGCAGCGTTACAGGGGGCACTGAAGCTTTCTTT; CDR3aa: CASSVTGGTEAFF
j_gene: TRBJ2-5; d_gene: TRBD2; v_gene: TRBV5-1; abundance: NA; CDR3nt: TGCGCCAGCAGCCGCGTCAAGCGGGAGGGGGAGACCCAGTACTTC; CDR3aa: CASSRVKREGETQYF
j_gene: TRBJ1-4; d_gene: NA; v_gene: TRBV5-1; abundance: few; CDR3nt: TGCGCCAGCAGCTGGCCCCTACAGGGAGCTAATGAAAAACTGTTTTTT; CDR3aa: CASSWPLQGANEKLFF
j_gene: TRBJ1-4; d_gene: TRBD1; v_gene: TRBV7-2; abundance: once; CDR3nt: TGTGCCAGCAGCTCGGGACAGGGTACGGAAAAACTGTTTTTT; CDR3aa: CASSSGQGTEKLFF
j_gene: TRBJ1-5; d_gene: NA; v_gene: TRBV7-9; abundance: NA; CDR3nt: TGTGCCAGCAGCTTAGGGGCAGGGAATCAGCCCCAGCATTTT; CDR3aa: CASSLGAGNQPQHF
j_gene: TRBJ2-7; d_gene: TRBD1; v_gene: TRBV12-3/TRBV12-4; abundance: few; CDR3nt: TGTGCCAGCAGCACGGACAGGTTTAAGCAGTACTTC; CDR3aa: CASSTDRFKQYF
j_gene: TRBJ1-4; d_gene: NA; v_gene: TRBV2; abundance: NA; CDR3nt: TGTGCCAGCACCCAAACCGTGGCAGGAAGCGAAAAACTGTTTTTT; CDR3aa: CASTQTVAGSEKLFF
j_gene: TRBJ1-1; d_gene: NA; v_gene: TRBV6-5; abundance: NA; CDR3nt: TGTGCCAGCAGTTATGGGCAGCTGAACACTGAAGCTTTCTTT; CDR3aa: CASSYGQLNTEAFF
j_gene: TRBJ2-1; d_gene: TRBD2; v_gene: TRBV6-5; abundance: NA; CDR3nt: TGTGCCAGCAACCACGGGAGGGCGAGGAATGAGCAGTTCTTC; CDR3aa: CASNHGRARNEQFF
j_gene: TRBJ1-2; d_gene: TRBD1; v_gene: TRBV6-1; abundance: NA; CDR3nt: TGTGCCAGCAGTGAGGCACAGGGGGCAGGGTATGGCTACACCTTC; CDR3aa: CASSEAQGAGYGYTF
j_gene: TRBJ2-3; d_gene: NA; v_gene: TRBV6-4; abundance: NA; CDR3nt: TGTGCCAGCAGTCCGGGAACAGATACGCAGTATTTT; CDR3aa: CASSPGTDTQYF
j_gene: TRBJ2-7; d_gene: TRBD1; v_gene: TRBV6-6; abundance: NA; CDR3nt: TGTGCCAGCAGTCCCGGGACAGGGTTGTACGAGCAGTACTTC; CDR3aa: CASSPGTGLYEQYF
j_gene: TRBJ1-1; d_gene: NA; v_gene: TRBV2; abundance: NA; CDR3nt: TGTGCCAGCAGTGACGGGGGTTGGGACGCAACTGAAGCTTTCTTT; CDR3aa: CASSDGGWDATEAFF
j_gene: TRBJ2-6; d_gene: NA; v_gene: TRBV21-1; abundance: NA; CDR3nt: TGTGCCAGCAGCCCAAGAGGTACGGACAGGATGTACTCTGGGGCCAACGTCCTGACTTTC; CDR3aa: CASSPRGTDRMYSGANVLTF
j_gene: TRBJ1-5; d_gene: NA; v_gene: TRBV3-1/TRBV3-2; abundance: NA; CDR3nt: TGTGCCAGCAGCCAAGTCCCAGGGCCGCGGCCCCAGCATTTT; CDR3aa: CASSQVPGPRPQHF
j_gene: TRBJ2-1; d_gene: TRBD1; v_gene: TRBV7-9; abundance: once; CDR3nt: TGTGCCAGCAGCTTAGGGGACAGCGGTGAGCAGTTCTTC; CDR3aa: CASSLGDSGEQFF
j_gene: TRBJ2-3; d_gene: TRBD2; v_gene: TRBV25-1; abundance: NA; CDR3nt: TGTGCCAGCAGTGCCTTAGCGGGACCCACAGATACGCAGTATTTT; CDR3aa: CASSALAGPTDTQYF
j_gene: TRBJ2-3; d_gene: TRBD2; v_gene: TRBV28; abundance: NA; CDR3nt: TGTGCCAGCAGTTTGTACACTAGCGGTCGTACTAGCACAGATACGCAGTATTTT; CDR3aa: CASSLYTSGRTSTDTQYF
j_gene: TRBJ2-7; d_gene: TRBD2; v_gene: TRBV2; abundance: NA; CDR3nt: TGTGCCAGCAGTGTTCCGGGACTAGCGGGACCCTACGAGCAGTACTTC; CDR3aa: CASSVPGLAGPYEQYF